The next 32 T cell receptor beta chains were all read from a single sample in a study of T-cell memory formation after mild COVID-19. MiXCR was run by TCRdb on the 5' RACE reads, yielding one entry per CDR3 protein. This table holds 250,000 to 300,000 distinct CDR3 sequences, 8% to 10% found once. Sequenced: PBMCs or a T cell subset sorted from them (not recorded which). These receptors originate from a man between 18 and 29 years old who had mild COVID-19 (a few samples of this study predate the infection). Cell type and time point are not known.

In this sample, this clonotype turned up a few times. V is TRBV6-6 and J is TRBJ1-1; TRBD1 matches 7 bases. The germline CDR1 and CDR2 sequences are MNHNY and SVGAGI (reference sequence). J gave up 8 bases and V 5 bases, and 17 bases lay outside the gene matches. The CDR3 has 16 residues. CDR3 nucleotides: TGTGCCAGCAGTGTAAACCCGGGACAGAGAGTTGGGGAAGCTTTCTTT. It translates to CASSVNPGQRVGEAFF.

The chain combines TRBV11-2 with TRBJ1-2, with D unclear. Trimming removed 6 bases from V and 8 bases from J, with 16 bases in between. The V gene's germline CDR1 is SGHAT and CDR2 FQNNGV. This CDR3 is 13 amino acids long. CDR3 loop: CASSVNSGYGYTF. CDR3 coding DNA: TGTGCCAGCAGTGTAAATAGTGGCTACGGCTACACCTTC.

V usage is TRBV5-1 and J usage is TRBJ2-3, with a possible D match to TRBD2 (5 bases). This CDR3 is 14 amino acids long. The germline V and J ends were trimmed by 0 bases and 6 bases, with 11 bases remaining between them. In germline, CDR1 is SGHRS, CDR2 YFSETQ. In DNA form, the CDR3 reads TGCGCCAGCAGCTTGGGTTCTGGGGAGGATACGCAGTATTTT. Its protein is CASSLGSGEDTQYF.

The chain links TRBV10-3 to TRBJ1-5; D gene ambiguous. V was trimmed by 0 bases and J by 0 bases, leaving 9 bases between them. Germline CDR1 is ENHRY and CDR2 is SYGVKD. The CDR3 runs to 16 residues. The CDR3 DNA reads as TGTGCCATCAGTGAGTCGATGGGAGATAGCAATCAGCCCCAGCATTTT. Translation gives CAISESMGDSNQPQHF.

The gene calls are TRBV20-1 and TRBJ1-1; TRBD1 matches at 8 bases. With 5 bases clipped from V and 7 bases from J, the junction kept 3 bases outside the gene matches. CDR1 and CDR2 from the germline V gene are DFQATT and SNEGSKA (reference sequence). This CDR3 is built from 11 residues. The CDR3 loop reads CSAPDRGEAFF. The DNA for the CDR3 is TGCAGTGCTCCAGACAGGGGTGAAGCTTTCTTT.

V is TRBV4-1 and J is TRBJ1-1, with D perhaps matching TRBD1 (6 bases). CDR3 length: 15 residues. V lost 0 bases and J lost 1, with 9 bases in between. Germline V gives CDR1 MGHRA, CDR2 YSYEKL. The CDR3: CASSQEGGPNTEAFF. CDR3 sequence (DNA): TGCGCCAGCAGCCAAGAGGGGGGCCCGAACACTGAAGCTTTCTTT.

This clonotype was found many times. The CDR3 protein is CASSPSTGYYNEQFF. Written as DNA, the CDR3 is TGCGCCAGCAGCCCTTCGACAGGGTACTACAATGAGCAGTTCTTC. The chain recombines TRBV5-1 with TRBJ2-1, with 7 bases fitting TRBD1. Trimming at V came to 4 bases and at J to 3 bases, leaving 7 bases not matched to a gene. Germline V CDR1 and CDR2: SGHRS, YFSETQ. The CDR3 runs to 15 residues. Full variable domain (outside the CDR3, taken from reference TRBV5-1 and TRBJ2-1): KAGVTQTPRYLIKTRGQQVTLSCSPISGHRSVSWYQQTPGQGLQFLFEYFSETQRNKGNFPGRFSGRQFSNSRSEMNVSTLELGDSALYLCASSPSTGYYNEQFFGPGTRLTVL.

This clonotype has a handful of counts. This rearrangement joins TRBV29-1 to TRBJ1-4; 8 bases are a match to TRBD1. CDR1 and CDR2 from the germline V gene are SQVTM and ANQGSEA. The CDR3 covers 13 residues. The J segment lost 7 bases and the V segment lost 6 bases, leaving 7 bases of the junction unmatched. CDR3 nucleotide sequence: TGCAGCGTCGGCCGGACAGGGTCTGAAAAACTGTTTTTT. Residues: CSVGRTGSEKLFF.

At least ten counts were recorded for this clonotype. The J gene is TRBJ2-7, the V gene TRBV10-3; maybe TRBD2 (6 bases). This CDR3 contains 11 residues. The germline CDR1 and CDR2 sequences are ENHRY and SYGVKD. The V gene lost 8 bases and the J gene lost 6 bases, with 11 bases spanning the gap. CDR3 DNA: TGTGCCATCGGGGGAGGACTCGAGCAGTACGTC. Translated, it gives CAIGGGLEQYV.

The V and J genes are TRBV27 and TRBJ2-2; no definite D call. From germline, CDR1 is MNHEY and CDR2 SMNVEV (reference sequence). Trimming took 3 bases from V and 4 from J, leaving 12 bases between them. The CDR3 is made up of 15 amino acids. The CDR3 protein is CASSFLNRPTGELFF. The CDR3, as DNA: TGTGCCAGCAGTTTTTTGAACAGACCCACCGGGGAGCTGTTTTTT.

In its sample, this clonotype was seen many times. The chain uses TRBV6-2 or TRBV6-3 and TRBJ1-6; no definite D call. The germline V and J ends were trimmed by 2 bases and 7 bases, with 6 bases remaining between them. Germline-derived CDR1 and CDR2 are MNHEY and SVGEGT. CDR3 length: 13 residues. The CDR3 protein is CASSYDWNSPLHF. CDR3 DNA: TGTGCCAGCAGTTACGATTGGAATTCACCCCTCCACTTT.

This chain links TRBV15 with TRBJ2-3; no firm D call. This CDR3 contains 14 residues. The V and J ends lost 0 bases and 4 bases respectively, with 8 bases between them. CDR1 is LNHNV, CDR2 YYDKDF, per germline (reference sequence). The CDR3 sequence is CATSREEWADTQYF. CDR3 nucleotides: TGTGCCACCAGCAGAGAAGAGTGGGCAGATACGCAGTATTTT.

This clonotype was found a few times. The rearrangement uses TRBV19 and TRBJ1-5, with TRBD1 matching 12 bases. This CDR3 is built from 18 residues. V shed 5 bases, J shed 1 base, and the junction held 9 bases outside the gene matches. Looked up from germline, CDR1 is LNHDA and CDR2 is SQIVND (reference sequence). CDR3 in DNA: TGTGCCAGTAGTCCCGGGACAGGGGGCCATTGGAGCAATCAGCCCCAGCATTTT. Amino acid sequence: CASSPGTGGHWSNQPQHF.

This rearrangement joins TRBV11-3 to TRBJ2-1, with D possibly TRBD2 on 5 matching bases. CDR3 length: 13 residues. Trimming removed 4 bases at V and 8 bases at J, with 12 bases between. The germline V gene encodes CDR1 SGHNT and CDR2 YENEEA. Written as DNA, the CDR3 is TGTGCCAGCAGCTCTAGCCCGTACGATGAGCAGTTCTTC. This translates into CASSSSPYDEQFF.

The table lists this clonotype with many counts. This chain uses TRBV7-8 with TRBJ2-5; 9 bases are shared with TRBD1. The CDR3 totals 16 residues. J was trimmed by 5 bases and V by 8 bases; bases with no gene match: 15. Germline V gives CDR1 SGHVS, CDR2 FQNEAQ. The CDR3 is CASFLRDRVPHETQYF. CDR3 nucleotides: TGTGCCAGCTTCCTCCGGGACAGGGTTCCTCACGAGACCCAGTACTTC.

V gene TRBV20-1 combines with J gene TRBJ2-7; 7 positions agree with TRBD1. This CDR3 is built from 15 residues. V trimming: 4 bases; J trimming: 2 bases; junction bases outside the gene matches: 11. Looked up from germline, CDR1 is DFQATT and CDR2 is SNEGSKA (reference sequence). DNA for the CDR3: TGCAGTGCTAAGGGGGCACGTTCCGCCACCTACGAGCAGTACGTC. Translated: CSAKGARSATYEQYV.

J is TRBJ1-2 and V is TRBV4-1; TRBD1 aligns across 7 bases. Germline loops: CDR1 MGHRA, CDR2 YSYEKL. J was trimmed by 2 bases and V by 5 bases; bases with no gene match: 8. The CDR3 has 15 residues. The CDR3 DNA reads as TGCGCCAGCAGCGTCGACAGGGTGTCAAACTATGGCTACACCTTC. Encoded protein: CASSVDRVSNYGYTF.

This clonotype has at least ten counts. DNA of the CDR3: TGCGCCAGCACTCGCAGGGGGGCCCCCTACGAGCAGTACTTC. Its translation is CASTRRGAPYEQYF. The V gene is TRBV5-1, the J gene TRBJ2-7; D perhaps matches TRBD1 (7 bases). The germline V and J ends were trimmed by 6 bases and 2 bases, with 15 bases remaining between them. This CDR3 is built from 14 residues. In germline, CDR1 is SGHRS, CDR2 YFSETQ.

The rearrangement uses TRBV7-2 and TRBJ2-5, with a weak D call TRBD1 (5 bases). Trimming stripped 4 bases from V and 3 bases from J, with 15 bases between. Germline V CDR1 and CDR2: SGHTA, FQGNSA. The CDR3 runs 15 residues. The chain's CDR3 is CASSSPSTAEETQYF. Written as DNA, the CDR3 is TGTGCCAGCAGCTCTCCCTCGACAGCCGAAGAGACCCAGTACTTC.

This clonotype showed up many times. The CDR3 region is CASRGLEGTPYEQYF. The CDR3 DNA sequence: TGTGCCAGCAGAGGTCTCGAGGGGACACCCTACGAGCAGTACTTC. V usage is TRBV6-2 or TRBV6-3 and J usage is TRBJ2-7, with a possible D match to TRBD1 (6 bases). This CDR3 is 15 amino acids long. The germline V gene has CDR1 MNHEY and CDR2 SVGEGT. V gave up 6 bases and J gave up 2 bases, with 17 bases separating them.

The V call is TRBV7-9, the J call TRBJ2-7; TRBD1 aligns across 10 bases. Germline loops: CDR1 SEHNR, CDR2 FQNEAQ (reference sequence). The CDR3 sequence is 12 residues long. Trimming took 10 bases from V and 6 from J; bases not matched to a gene: 6. The CDR3 protein is CAIRDRGLEQYF. For the CDR3, the DNA is TGTGCCATCAGGGACAGGGGCCTCGAGCAGTACTTC.

This clonotype was seen only a few times. The chain employs TRBV10-3 and TRBJ2-4, with 13 bases that match TRBD2. CDR1 is ENHRY, CDR2 SYGVKD, per germline. The CDR3 is 16 amino acids. Trimming at V came to 5 bases and at J to 8 bases, leaving 9 bases not matched to a gene. The CDR3 region has the DNA TGTGCCATCAGTACCGGGACTAGCGGGACCCGGGACATTCAGTACTTC. This codes for CAISTGTSGTRDIQYF.

This clonotype appeared a few times. For the CDR3, the DNA is TGTGCCACCAGAGGACAGAGAAACACCGGGGAGCTGTTTTTT. Its protein is CATRGQRNTGELFF. This chain connects TRBV24-1 to TRBJ2-2, with a weak D call TRBD1 (6 bases). The CDR3 has 14 residues. The germline gives CDR1 KGHDR, CDR2 SFDVKD. Trimming shortened V by 7 bases and J by 2 bases, and 10 bases separated the two germline ends.

This clonotype was recorded a few times. The V gene is TRBV7-9, the J gene TRBJ1-1; the D gene is possibly TRBD1 (6 bases). Trimming removed 7 bases from V and 5 bases from J, with 11 bases in between. This CDR3 has 12 amino acids. CDR1 SEHNR and CDR2 FQNEAQ come from the germline V gene (reference sequence). The DNA of the CDR3 is TGTGCCAGCAAGGGGGGGTGGACTGAAGCTTTCTTT. This encodes CASKGGWTEAFF.

The chain employs TRBV12-3 or TRBV12-4 and TRBJ2-5; D might be TRBD1 (6 bases). V was clipped by 3 bases and J by 5 bases, with 19 bases between them. The CDR3 has 16 residues. As DNA, the CDR3 is TGTGCCAGCAGTTTTATCGCTATGGGGGCAGGGGAGACCCAGTACTTC. This encodes CASSFIAMGAGETQYF.

This clonotype appeared a few times. V and J are TRBV6-6 and TRBJ2-5; tentative D call: TRBD2 (6 bases). The CDR3 totals 15 residues. The germline V gene encodes CDR1 MNHNY and CDR2 SVGAGI (reference sequence). The V end lost 2 bases, the J end lost 5 bases, and 15 bases lay between the germline ends. The CDR3 nucleotides read TGTGCCAGCAGTTACCTTGTAGGTGGAGGGGAGACCCAGTACTTC. Amino acid sequence: CASSYLVGGGETQYF.

The J gene is TRBJ1-6, the V gene TRBV5-4; 8 nucleotides agree with TRBD1. Germline V lookup: CDR1 SGHNT, CDR2 YYREEE (reference sequence). The CDR3 contains 14 residues. With V trimmed by 5 bases and J by 10 bases, 8 bases remained unmatched. CDR3 in amino acids: CASRGRGPESPLHF. The CDR3 coding sequence is TGTGCCAGCAGAGGCAGGGGGCCGGAGTCACCCCTCCACTTT.

This clonotype was counted a few times. This chain connects TRBV7-3 to TRBJ2-2; D may be TRBD1 (6 bases). Germline CDR1 and CDR2: SGHTA and FQGTGA. The germline V and J ends were trimmed by 3 bases and 4 bases, with 12 bases remaining between them. The CDR3 is made up of 15 amino acids. CDR3 sequence (DNA): TGTGCCAGCAGCTTTACGGGCAGGGGCACCGGGGAGCTGTTTTTT. This codes for CASSFTGRGTGELFF.

The genes are TRBV7-9 and TRBJ2-5, with D tentatively TRBD1 or TRBD2 (5 bases each). The V and J ends lost 5 bases and 3 bases respectively, with 13 bases between them. CDR1 SEHNR and CDR2 FQNEAQ come from the germline V gene (reference sequence). CDR3 length equals 14 residues. CDR3 residues: CASSRSGTEETQYF. The DNA of the CDR3 is TGTGCCAGCAGCAGATCCGGGACCGAAGAGACCCAGTACTTC.

V gene TRBV6-5 combines with J gene TRBJ1-1, with 7 positions matching TRBD1. With V trimmed by 3 bases and J by 8 bases, 6 bases remained unmatched. This CDR3 region has 13 residues. The germline V gene has CDR1 MNHEY and CDR2 SVGAGI. The CDR3 spells CASSYNRRGEAFF. CDR3 coding DNA: TGTGCCAGCAGTTATAATCGCAGGGGGGAAGCTTTCTTT.

This chain connects TRBV7-2 to TRBJ2-3; D perhaps matches TRBD2 (6 bases). This CDR3 is 15 amino acids long. Trimming removed 5 bases at V and 1 base at J, with 13 bases between. Germline V gives CDR1 SGHTA, CDR2 FQGNSA. The CDR3 reads CASSPRWGGTDTQYF. The CDR3 DNA follows: TGTGCCAGCAGCCCCAGGTGGGGGGGCACAGATACGCAGTATTTT.

Only a few counts were recorded for this clonotype. The gene calls are TRBV15 and TRBJ2-2; no firm D call. Between the trimmed V and J ends, which lost 2 bases and 8 bases, there was a span of 3 bases. CDR1 LNHNV and CDR2 YYDKDF come from the germline V gene (reference sequence). There are 11 residues in the CDR3. The CDR3 region is CATSRWGELFF. As DNA, the CDR3 is TGTGCCACCAGCAGATGGGGGGAGCTGTTTTTT.